The clone carrying this T cell receptor (delta chain) was counted between two and nine times. Its matching antigen is unknown. The CDR3 is 16 amino acids. Germline CDR1 and CDR2: TSWWSYY and QGS. Trimming removed 1 base at V and 0 bases at J, with 12 bases between. Extracted RNA was reverse transcribed into cDNA. CDR3 amplicons came from multiplex PCR with pooled V-gene forward and constant-region reverse primers. TCRdb re-processed the multiplex PCR reads via CATT. The sample records roughly 55,000 delta-chain clones, more than 15% being singletons. The data stem from a study of Vδ1+ human thymocytes. Study-level results: In the thymus, TRG and TRD repertoires looked highly polyclonal with Gaussian CDR3 lengths.

The TCR originated in a boy younger than two who had congenital heart surgery. J is TRDJ1 and V is TRDV1; D remains ambiguous. The source material was Vdelta1+ gamma-delta thymocytes from the thymus. Subset of the sample: FACS-sorted CD3+ TCRalphabeta- TCRVdelta1+ TCRVdelta2- thymocytes. The CDR3 sequence is CALGEQGARHTDKLIF. The CDR3 coding sequence is TGTGCTCTTGGGGAACAGGGAGCTCGTCACACCGATAAACTCATCTTT.